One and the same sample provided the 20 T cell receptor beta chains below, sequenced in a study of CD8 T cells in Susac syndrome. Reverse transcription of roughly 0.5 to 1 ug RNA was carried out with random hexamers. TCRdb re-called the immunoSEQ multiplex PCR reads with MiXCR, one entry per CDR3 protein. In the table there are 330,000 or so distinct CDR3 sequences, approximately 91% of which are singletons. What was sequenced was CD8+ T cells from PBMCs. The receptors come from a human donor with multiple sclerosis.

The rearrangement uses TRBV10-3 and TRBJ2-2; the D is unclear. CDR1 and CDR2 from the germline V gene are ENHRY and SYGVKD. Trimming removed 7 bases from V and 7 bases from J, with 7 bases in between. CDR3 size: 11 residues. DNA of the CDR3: TGTGCCATCAACCAGGACGGGGAGCTGTTTTTT. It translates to CAINQDGELFF.

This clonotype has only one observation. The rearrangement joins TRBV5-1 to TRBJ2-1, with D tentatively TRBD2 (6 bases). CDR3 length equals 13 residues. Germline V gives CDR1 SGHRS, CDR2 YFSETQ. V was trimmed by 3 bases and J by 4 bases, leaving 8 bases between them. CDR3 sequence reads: CASSYLAYNEQFF. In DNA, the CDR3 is TGCGCCAGCAGCTACCTAGCGTACAATGAGCAGTTCTTC.

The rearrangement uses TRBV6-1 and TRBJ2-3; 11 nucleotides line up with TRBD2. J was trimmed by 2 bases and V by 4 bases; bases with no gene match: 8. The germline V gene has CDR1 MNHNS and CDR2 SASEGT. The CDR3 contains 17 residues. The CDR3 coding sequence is TGTGCCAGCAGTGTCGCGGGACTAGCGGAATACACAGATACGCAGTATTTT. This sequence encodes CASSVAGLAEYTDTQYF.

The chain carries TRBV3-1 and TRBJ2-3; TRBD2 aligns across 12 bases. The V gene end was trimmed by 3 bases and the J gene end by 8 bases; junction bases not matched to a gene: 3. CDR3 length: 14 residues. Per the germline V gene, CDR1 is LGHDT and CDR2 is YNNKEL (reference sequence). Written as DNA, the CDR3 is TGTGCCAGCAGCCAGCGGACTAGCGGGGTTACGCAGTATTTT. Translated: CASSQRTSGVTQYF.

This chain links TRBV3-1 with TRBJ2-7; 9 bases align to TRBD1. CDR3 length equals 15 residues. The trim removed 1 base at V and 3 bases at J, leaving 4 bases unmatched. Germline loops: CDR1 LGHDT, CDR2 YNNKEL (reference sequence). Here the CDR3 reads CASSQVPGQGYEQYF. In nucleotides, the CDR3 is TGTGCCAGCAGCCAAGTACCGGGACAGGGCTACGAGCAGTACTTC.

The CDR3 region is CASSEGQVSYNEQFF. For the CDR3, the DNA is TGTGCCAGCAGCGAAGGACAGGTCTCGTACAATGAGCAGTTCTTC. V and J are TRBV5-8 and TRBJ2-1; 7 bases line up with TRBD1. J gave up 4 bases and V 4 bases, and 8 bases lay outside the gene matches. Germline CDR1 is SGHTS and CDR2 is YDEGEE. CDR3 length: 15 residues.

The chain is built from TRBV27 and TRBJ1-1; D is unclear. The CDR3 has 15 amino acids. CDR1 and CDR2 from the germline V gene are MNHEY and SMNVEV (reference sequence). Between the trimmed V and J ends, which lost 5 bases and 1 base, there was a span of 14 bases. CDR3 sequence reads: CASSEDRYQNTEAFF. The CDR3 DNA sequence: TGTGCCAGCAGTGAGGACCGGTACCAGAACACTGAAGCTTTCTTT.

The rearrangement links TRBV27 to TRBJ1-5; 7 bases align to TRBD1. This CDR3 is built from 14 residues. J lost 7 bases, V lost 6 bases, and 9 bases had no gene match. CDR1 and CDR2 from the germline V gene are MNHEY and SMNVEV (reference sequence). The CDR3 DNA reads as TGTGCCAGCAGCGTAGGGGGCCGCGGGCAGCCCCAGCATTTT. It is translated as CASSVGGRGQPQHF.

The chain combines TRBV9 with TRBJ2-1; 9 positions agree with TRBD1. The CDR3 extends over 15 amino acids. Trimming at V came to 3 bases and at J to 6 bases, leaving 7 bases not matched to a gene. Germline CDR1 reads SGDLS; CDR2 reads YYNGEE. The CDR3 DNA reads TGTGCCAGCAGCGCCACGGGACAGGGACTCAATGAGCAGTTCTTC. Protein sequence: CASSATGQGLNEQFF.

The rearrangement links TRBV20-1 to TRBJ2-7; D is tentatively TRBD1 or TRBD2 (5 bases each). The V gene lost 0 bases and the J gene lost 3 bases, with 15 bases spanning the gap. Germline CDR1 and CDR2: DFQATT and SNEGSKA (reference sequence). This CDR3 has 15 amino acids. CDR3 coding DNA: TGCAGTGCTAGAGATGGGGGAGAGGGTGTCTACGAGCAGTACTTC. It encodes CSARDGGEGVYEQYF.

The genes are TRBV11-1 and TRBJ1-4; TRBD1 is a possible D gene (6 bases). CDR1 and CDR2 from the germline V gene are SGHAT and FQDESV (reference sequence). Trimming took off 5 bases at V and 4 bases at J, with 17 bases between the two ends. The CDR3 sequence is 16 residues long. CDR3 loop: CASSNQLTGVNEKLFF. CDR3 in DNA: TGTGCCAGCAGCAACCAGTTGACAGGCGTTAATGAAAAACTGTTTTTT.

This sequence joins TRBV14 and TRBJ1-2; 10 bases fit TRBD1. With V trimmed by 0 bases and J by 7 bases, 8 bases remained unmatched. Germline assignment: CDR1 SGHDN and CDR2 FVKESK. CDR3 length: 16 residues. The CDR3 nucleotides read TGTGCCAGCAGCCAAGATTCGACAGGGGGCTCTCGTGGCTACACCTTC. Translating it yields CASSQDSTGGSRGYTF.

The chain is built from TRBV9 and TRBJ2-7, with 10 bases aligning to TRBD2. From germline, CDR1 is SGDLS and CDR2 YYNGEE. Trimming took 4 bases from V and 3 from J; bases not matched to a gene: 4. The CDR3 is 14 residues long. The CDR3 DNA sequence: TGTGCCAGCAGCCTTGGGACTAGCGACTACGAGCAGTACTTC. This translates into CASSLGTSDYEQYF. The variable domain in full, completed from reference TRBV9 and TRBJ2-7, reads DSGVTQTPKHLITATGQRVTLRCSPRSGDLSVYWYQQSLDQGLQFLIQYYNGEERAKGNILERFSAQQFPDLHSELNLSSLELGDSALYFCASSLGTSDYEQYFGPGTRLTVT.

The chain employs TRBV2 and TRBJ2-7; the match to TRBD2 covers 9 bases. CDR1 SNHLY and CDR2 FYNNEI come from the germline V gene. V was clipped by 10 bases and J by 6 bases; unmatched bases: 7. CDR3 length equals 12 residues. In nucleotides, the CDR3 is TGTGCCACCAGCGGGGGGAACGGCGAGCAGTACTTC. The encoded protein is CATSGGNGEQYF. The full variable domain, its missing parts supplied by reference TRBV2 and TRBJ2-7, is EPEVTQTPSHQVTQMGQEVILRCVPISNHLYFYWYRQILGQKVEFLVSFYNNEISEKSEIFDDQFSVERPDGSNFTLKIRSTKLEDSAMYFCATSGGNGEQYFGPGTRLTVT.

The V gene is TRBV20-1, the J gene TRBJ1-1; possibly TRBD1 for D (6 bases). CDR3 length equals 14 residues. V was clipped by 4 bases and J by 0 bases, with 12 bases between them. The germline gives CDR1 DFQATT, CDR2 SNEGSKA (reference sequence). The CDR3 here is CSAMDSTMNTEAFF. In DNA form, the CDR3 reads TGCAGTGCTATGGACAGTACCATGAACACTGAAGCTTTCTTT.

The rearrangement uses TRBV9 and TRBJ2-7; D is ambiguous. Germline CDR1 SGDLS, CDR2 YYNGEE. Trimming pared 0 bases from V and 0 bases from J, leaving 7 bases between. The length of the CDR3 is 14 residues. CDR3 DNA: TGTGCCAGCAGCGTAGGAGCAGGCTCCTACGAGCAGTACTTC. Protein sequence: CASSVGAGSYEQYF.

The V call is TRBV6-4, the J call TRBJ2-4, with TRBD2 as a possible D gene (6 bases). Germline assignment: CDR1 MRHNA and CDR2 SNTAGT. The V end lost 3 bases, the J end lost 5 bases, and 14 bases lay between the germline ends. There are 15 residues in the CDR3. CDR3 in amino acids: CASSESAGTENIQYF. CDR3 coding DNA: TGTGCCAGCAGTGAGTCGGCGGGGACTGAAAACATTCAGTACTTC.

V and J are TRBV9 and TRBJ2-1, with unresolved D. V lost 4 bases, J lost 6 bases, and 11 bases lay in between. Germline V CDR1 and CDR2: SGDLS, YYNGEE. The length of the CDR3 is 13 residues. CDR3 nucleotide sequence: TGTGCCAGCAGCCCCCCTAGTGCCAATGAGCAGTTCTTC. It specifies CASSPPSANEQFF.

The CDR3 coding sequence is TGTGCCAGCAGTCCAACAGGGGCCGGGGAGCTGTTTTTT. It yields the protein CASSPTGAGELFF. This chain joins TRBV28 and TRBJ2-2; TRBD1 agrees at 7 bases. CDR1 MDHEN and CDR2 SYDVKM come from the germline V gene. CDR3 length: 13 residues. J lost 6 bases, V lost 5 bases, and 3 bases had no gene match. Looking up the rest from reference TRBV28 and TRBJ2-2 gives the full variable domain: DVKVTQSSRYLVKRTGEKVFLECVQDMDHENMFWYRQDPGLGLRLIYFSYDVKMKEKGDIPEGYSVSREKKERFSLILESASTNQTSMYLCASSPTGAGELFFGEGSRLTVL.

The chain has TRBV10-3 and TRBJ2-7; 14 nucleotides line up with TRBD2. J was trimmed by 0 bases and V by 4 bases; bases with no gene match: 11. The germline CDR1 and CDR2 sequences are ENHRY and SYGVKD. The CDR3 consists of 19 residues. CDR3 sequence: CAISAAETSGRESSYEQYF. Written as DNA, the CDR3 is TGTGCCATCAGTGCTGCGGAGACTAGCGGGAGGGAGAGCTCCTACGAGCAGTACTTC.